These 13 T cell receptor beta chains originate from one sample sequenced in a study of lymphopenia after photon versus proton radiotherapy. Produced via immunoSEQ multiplex PCR; TCRdb's table is partial and in-frame only. The sample carries tens of thousands of clones, around nine tenths recorded once. The sample was peripheral blood, taken from a patient treated with proton-based radiotherapy. The origin of the receptors is a woman in her sixties or seventies with cholangiocarcinoma. Some clones in this sample may be carry-over from other donors' samples.

On this clone: An end of the junction differs from the germline gene, which may be a read error. This chain connects TRBV2 to TRBJ2-7; no firm D call. The CDR3 runs 10 residues. Germline V gene lookup returns CDR1 SNHLY and CDR2 FYNNEI. The CDR3 loop reads CAIRLREQHF. The DNA for the CDR3 is TGTGCCATCCGACTCCGTGAGCAGCACTTC.

This chain joins TRBV5-1 and TRBJ1-4, with 7 bases fitting TRBD1. Germline CDR1 SGHRS, CDR2 YFSETQ. CDR3 length: 14 residues. Trimming cost V 5 bases and J 4 bases; bases outside gene matches: 5. The chain's CDR3 is CASREGTDNEKLFF. DNA for the CDR3: TGCGCCAGCAGGGAAGGGACAGATAATGAAAAACTGTTTTTT.

The chain carries TRBV7-6 and TRBJ1-4, with 8 bases lining up with TRBD1. This CDR3 contains 16 residues. The J segment lost 8 bases and the V segment lost 6 bases, leaving 14 bases of the junction unmatched. Germline assignment: CDR1 SGHVS and CDR2 FNYEAQ. This CDR3 reads CASSFTPSGGEEKLFF. The CDR3 DNA sequence: TGTGCCAGCAGTTTTACTCCGTCAGGGGGCGAGGAAAAACTGTTTTTT.

The chain links TRBV28 to TRBJ1-2; unclear D gene. The CDR3 is made up of 14 amino acids. Per the germline V gene, CDR1 is MDHEN and CDR2 is SYDVKM. V was cut by 7 bases and J by 4 bases, with 16 bases left in between. This CDR3 reads CASTPGGASYGYTF. CDR3 DNA: TGTGCCAGCACACCGGGTGGTGCGAGCTATGGCTACACCTTC.

CDR3 in amino acids: CASTTQGQSVEKLFF. The CDR3 DNA reads TGTGCCAGCACTACACAGGGTCAATCCGTAGAAAAACTGTTTTTT. This sequence joins TRBV2 and TRBJ1-4; D is possibly TRBD1 (6 bases). V lost 7 bases to trimming and J lost 8 bases, with 20 bases between them. Looked up from germline, CDR1 is SNHLY and CDR2 is FYNNEI. The CDR3 length is 15 residues.

The chain employs TRBV6-5 and TRBJ1-3; the D is unclear. The CDR3 contains 13 residues. V lost 4 bases, J lost 2 bases, and 6 bases lay in between. The germline gives CDR1 MNHEY, CDR2 SVGAGI. CDR3 sequence (DNA): TGTGCCAGCAGTTCCTATCCTGGAAACACCATATATTTT. This translates into CASSSYPGNTIYF.

This rearrangement joins TRBV30 to TRBJ1-1, with D perhaps TRBD1 (5 bases). Germline V CDR1 and CDR2: GTSNPN, SVGIG (reference sequence). This CDR3 has 15 residues. The V end lost 0 bases, the J end lost 0 bases, and 11 bases lay between the germline ends. The CDR3 spells CAWSVLQGLNTEAFF. In DNA, the CDR3 is TGTGCCTGGAGTGTACTTCAGGGCTTGAACACTGAAGCTTTCTTT.

The rearrangement uses TRBV5-1 and TRBJ1-4, with 7 bases identical to TRBD1. Trimming cost V 1 base and J 6 bases; bases outside gene matches: 6. Germline CDR1 and CDR2: SGHRS and YFSETQ. CDR3 length equals 15 residues. The CDR3 loop reads CASSLSTGADEKLFF. CDR3 coding DNA: TGCGCCAGCAGCTTGTCAACAGGGGCGGATGAAAAACTGTTTTTT.

The rearrangement links TRBV19 to TRBJ1-3; D unclear. Germline values: CDR1 LNHDA, CDR2 SQIVND (reference sequence). V lost 9 bases and J 2 bases, leaving 14 bases between the germline ends. This CDR3 comprises 14 residues. Written as DNA, the CDR3 is TGTGCCAGCAAATCTGGTGGTGCTGGAAACACCATATATTTT. Protein product: CASKSGGAGNTIYF.

The chain combines TRBV6-6 with TRBJ1-1; possible D gene TRBD1, 6 bases. Germline assignment: CDR1 MNHNY and CDR2 SVGAGI (reference sequence). CDR3 length: 14 residues. Trimming stripped 3 bases from V and 6 bases from J, with 14 bases between. Here the CDR3 reads CASSYSRGAAEAFF. In DNA form, the CDR3 reads TGTGCCAGCAGTTATTCGCGGGGGGCTGCTGAAGCTTTCTTT.

The chain employs TRBV7-2 and TRBJ2-7; D uncertain. The CDR3 runs 9 residues. Germline loops: CDR1 SGHTA, CDR2 FQGNSA. V shed 8 bases and J shed 4 bases, with 3 bases lying between them. CDR3 bases: TGTGCCAGCTCATACGAGCAGTACTTC. Translated, it gives CASSYEQYF. The entire variable domain, with the rest obtained from reference TRBV7-2 and TRBJ2-7, is as follows: GAGVSQSPSNKVTEKGKDVELRCDPISGHTALYWYRQSLGQGLEFLIYFQGNSAPDKSGLPSDRFSAERTGGSVSTLTIQRTQQEDSAVYLCASSYEQYFGPGTRLTVT.

The J gene is TRBJ2-1, the V gene TRBV18, with D tentatively TRBD1 (6 bases). Trimming stripped 3 bases from V and 8 bases from J, with 32 bases between. Germline CDR1 reads KGHSH; CDR2 reads LQKENI. The CDR3 has 20 residues. CDR3 bases: TGTGCCAGCTCACCCCCGAGGGGGAGTTCTAAGACAAAATACGTACATGAGCAGTTCTTC. Translation: CASSPPRGSSKTKYVHEQFF.

The chain carries TRBV6-5 and TRBJ2-7, with 8 bases fitting TRBD2. Germline V gives CDR1 MNHEY, CDR2 SVGAGI. Germline trimming cut 7 bases from V and 11 bases from J; bases unmatched to any gene: 13. This CDR3 is 13 amino acids long. As DNA, the CDR3 is TGTGCCAGCAATCGGCGGGAGGACCGCGTGGAGTACTTC. Amino acid sequence: CASNRREDRVEYF.